The clone carrying this T cell receptor (beta chain) turned up a few times. V shed 2 bases and J 3 bases; nucleotides not matched to a gene: 14. Germline CDR1 is SGHRS and CDR2 is YFSETQ. The CDR3 is made up of 18 amino acids. The data stem from a study of tumor and adjacent non-tumor tissue in lung cancer. Study at large: Histology: under 15 adenocarcinoma, a couple of squamous cell carcinoma, 1 small cell lung cancer. Aged 31 to 76 years, patients included 10 men and 4 to 6 women with stage I to III disease.

TCRbeta libraries were built with three rounds of nested PCR, modified from ARM-PCR. TCRdb used MiXCR to reprocess the multiplex PCR reads, holding one entry per CDR3 protein. The data contain about 68,000 distinct CDR3 sequences, 60% of them singletons. This sample's RNA came from whole unsorted tissue. V and J are TRBV5-1 and TRBJ2-3; 8 nucleotides agree with TRBD1. The TCR sequence derives from a man aged 50-60 years with non-small cell lung cancer. Sequenced sample: lung tumor tissue. In DNA, the CDR3 is TGCGCCAGCAGCTTCCCCGGGACAGGCTGGAGGGGGACAGATACGCAGTATTTT. Encoded protein: CASSFPGTGWRGTDTQYF.